This record looks at one TCR beta chain sequence and its context. Random hexamers primed reverse transcription of about 0.45 to 1 ug RNA. Multiplex immunoSEQ PCR targeted 54 Vbeta and 13 Jbeta TCR beta segments. TCRdb redid the calling of the immunoSEQ multiplex PCR reads with MiXCR, one entry per CDR3 protein. Of about 300,000 distinct CDR3 sequences in the sample, approximately 85% were seen once. V was pared by 3 bases and J by 2 bases, with 12 bases of the junction left unmatched. CDR3 length: 16 residues. CDR1 is DFQATT, CDR2 SNEGSKA, per germline (reference sequence). This sample was taken from a study of CD8 T cells in Susac syndrome.

Sequenced: CD8+ T cells from PBMCs. This clonotype was sampled from a human donor with multiple sclerosis. The chain joins TRBV20-1 to TRBJ1-2, with 7 bases identical to TRBD1. CDR3: CSASDRVMGTNYGYTF. The CDR3 DNA reads as TGCAGTGCTAGCGACAGGGTAATGGGGACCAACTATGGCTACACCTTC.